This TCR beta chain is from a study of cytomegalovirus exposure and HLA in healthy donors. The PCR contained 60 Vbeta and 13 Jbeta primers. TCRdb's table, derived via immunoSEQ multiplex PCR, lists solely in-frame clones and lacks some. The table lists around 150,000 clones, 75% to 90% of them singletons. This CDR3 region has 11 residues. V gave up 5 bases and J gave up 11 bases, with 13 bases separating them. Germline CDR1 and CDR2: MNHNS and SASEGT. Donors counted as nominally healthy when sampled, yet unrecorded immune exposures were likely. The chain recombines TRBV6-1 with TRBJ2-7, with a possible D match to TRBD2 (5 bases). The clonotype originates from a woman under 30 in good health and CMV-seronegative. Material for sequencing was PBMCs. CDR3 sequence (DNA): TGTGCCAGCAGTATGGGCGGGCCCGAGTACTTC. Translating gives CASSMGGPEYF.